The T cell receptor beta chain described here comes from a study of blood T cell repertoires in COVID-19. Using immunoSEQ multiplex PCR, the repertoire was profiled, and TCRdb retains in-frame clones only, with some absent. The table lists 290,000 or so clones, 90% of them singletons. There are 13 residues in the CDR3. CDR1 is SGHRS, CDR2 YFSETQ, per germline. The V gene end was trimmed by 7 bases and the J gene end by 4 bases; junction bases not matched to a gene: 0. Sequencing input: PBMCs or T cells enriched from blood (not recorded which). The chain joins TRBV5-1 to TRBJ2-2; 11 nucleotides match TRBD1. The source is a woman between 18 and 29 years old with acute COVID-19. CDR3 region: CASGTGGTGELFF. The DNA for the CDR3 is TGCGCCAGCGGGACAGGGGGCACCGGGGAGCTGTTTTTT.